The next 10 T cell receptor beta chains were all read from a single sample in a study of PD-1 blockade in classical Hodgkin lymphoma (dated by TCRdb to about 2020). In the paper's terms, the time point label means: cycle 4 day 1 (C4D1), after 6 weeks of nivolumab. Every trial patient had relapsed following autologous stem cell transplantation, and prior brentuximab vedotin exposure was what differed among cohorts A, B and C. Using a Miltenyi CD4+ T cell isolation kit, CD4+ T cells were purified from thawed PBMCs through magnetic negative selection. The method behind the library was the immunoSEQ multiplex PCR assay. In its TCRdb copy, this immuneACCESS table keeps in-frame sequences only and misses some clones. Where compared with another copy, unresolved V genes explain less than half of these, and the others have no known cause. Counted in this sample were about 18,000 clones; just over 70% of them appeared once. The ten largest clonotypes hold roughly 2.6% of the sample.

The sample in question was CD4+ T cells from blood, obtained before the fourth cycle of nivolumab. These receptors all come from a human donor with classical Hodgkin lymphoma.

The J gene is TRBJ2-7, the V gene TRBV29-1, with D possibly TRBD1 on 6 matching bases. V lost 4 bases, J lost 2 bases, and 6 bases lay in between. The CDR3 loop spans 11 amino acids. Germline loops: CDR1 SQVTM, CDR2 ANQGSEA. The CDR3 is CSVGTAYEQYF. DNA for the CDR3: TGCAGCGTTGGGACAGCCTACGAGCAGTACTTC.

The gene calls are TRBV18 and TRBJ2-7; tentatively, D is TRBD2 (5 bases). V was clipped by 11 bases and J by 2 bases, with 19 bases between them. The germline gives CDR1 KGHSH, CDR2 LQKENI. The CDR3 runs 14 residues. CDR3 coding DNA: TGTGCCCCTTACAAGACGGTGAGGGCCTACGAGCAGTACTTC. Protein sequence: CAPYKTVRAYEQYF.

The chain joins TRBV10-3 to TRBJ2-2; TRBD1 matches at 10 bases. The germline CDR1 and CDR2 sequences are ENHRY and SYGVKD. The CDR3 has 19 amino acids. V lost 6 bases and J lost 2; bases outside the gene matches: 15. Here the CDR3 DNA reads TGTGCCATCAGAGCCCAGGGACAGGGGAGACAATATAACACCGGGGAGCTGTTTTTT. Translating it yields CAIRAQGQGRQYNTGELFF.

By frequency in the sample, this clone is medium-sized. The chain carries TRBV28 and TRBJ1-5, with 9 positions matching TRBD1. Germline V gene lookup returns CDR1 MDHEN and CDR2 SYDVKM. J was trimmed by 7 bases and V by 7 bases; bases with no gene match: 11. This CDR3 spans 15 amino acids. The CDR3 is CASIPRDRVVQPQHF. The CDR3 nucleotides are TGTGCCAGCATCCCCCGGGACAGGGTCGTGCAGCCCCAGCATTTT.

The chain uses TRBV7-3 and TRBJ2-1; 8 bases line up with TRBD2. Trimming cost V 5 bases and J 8 bases; bases outside gene matches: 14. Germline values: CDR1 SGHTA, CDR2 FQGTGA. There are 16 residues in the CDR3. The CDR3 spells CASSQGAGGGGDEQFF. The CDR3 nucleotides read TGTGCCAGCAGCCAAGGGGCGGGAGGTGGTGGCGATGAGCAGTTCTTC.

This chain connects TRBV29-1 to TRBJ1-2; 9 bases are a match to TRBD1. The CDR3 consists of 12 residues. The germline V gene encodes CDR1 SQVTM and CDR2 ANQGSEA. V shed 7 bases and J 5 bases; nucleotides not matched to a gene: 5. The CDR3 reads CSGAGTGYGYTF. CDR3 DNA: TGCAGCGGAGCCGGGACAGGGTATGGCTACACCTTC.

V gene TRBV7-9 combines with J gene TRBJ2-7; D remains unclear. CDR1 and CDR2 (germline): SEHNR, FQNEAQ (reference sequence). The CDR3 runs to 14 residues. Trimming pared 5 bases from V and 0 bases from J, leaving 11 bases between. CDR3 amino acids: CASSTRFGSYEQYF. The CDR3 DNA sequence: TGTGCCAGCAGCACCAGGTTTGGCTCCTACGAGCAGTACTTC.

This clone was observed a few times. This CDR3 is CARPRNNEQFF. The CDR3 DNA reads TGTGCCAGGCCCCGGAACAATGAGCAGTTCTTC. The chain recombines TRBV28 with TRBJ2-1; D gene ambiguous. The CDR3 is 11 residues long. The germline gives CDR1 MDHEN, CDR2 SYDVKM. Trimming removed 9 bases from V and 5 bases from J, with 8 bases in between.

The rearrangement links TRBV5-1 to TRBJ1-6, with D possibly being TRBD1 (6 bases). The CDR3 has 15 residues. Germline-derived CDR1 and CDR2 are SGHRS and YFSETQ. V dropped 0 bases and J dropped 10 bases, with 14 bases sitting between them. The chain's CDR3 is CASSLEGDLGSPLHF. DNA for the CDR3: TGCGCCAGCAGCTTGGAGGGGGACCTAGGATCACCCCTCCACTTT.

This clone is categorized as large (0.1 to 1%). This chain joins TRBV7-7 and TRBJ2-7; D is undetermined. The CDR3 has 16 residues. V was clipped by 1 base and J by 5 bases, with 18 bases between them. Germline V gene lookup returns CDR1 SSHAT and CDR2 FNYEAQ (reference sequence). The CDR3: CASSLGSTANHHEQYF. CDR3 bases: TGTGCCAGCAGCTTAGGCTCAACAGCGAACCACCACGAGCAGTACTTC.